Below, 27 T cell receptor beta chains from the same sample are listed, as sequenced in a study of shared clonotypes between healthy human individuals. TCRdb keeps only in-frame clones here, not all; method: immunoSEQ multiplex PCR. The sample holds about 1.5 million clones; roughly 96% are singletons and the top ten take more than 0.9%. Sequencing used naive CD4+ T cells sorted from blood. Subset defined: CD45RA+ positively selected. The source is a man younger than 45 in good health.

This chain joins TRBV4-3 and TRBJ2-6; D gene uncertain. CDR1 is LGHNA, CDR2 YSLEER, per germline. V lost 0 bases and J 0 bases, leaving 9 bases between the germline ends. The CDR3 is 17 residues long. CDR3 bases: TGCGCCAGCAGCCAAGATCTCAGGTTCTCTGGGGCCAACGTCCTGACTTTC. Amino acids: CASSQDLRFSGANVLTF.

The V and J genes are TRBV7-2 and TRBJ2-1; unclear D gene. V dropped 1 base and J dropped 0 bases, with 7 bases sitting between them. This CDR3 has 15 amino acids. Germline loops: CDR1 SGHTA, CDR2 FQGNSA. CDR3 sequence: CASSLGLSSYNEQFF. The CDR3 DNA sequence: TGTGCCAGCAGCTTAGGCCTGAGCTCCTACAATGAGCAGTTCTTC.

The J gene is TRBJ2-3, the V gene TRBV5-1, with TRBD2 matching over 11 bases. The length of the CDR3 is 16 residues. Germline lookup yields CDR1 SGHRS and CDR2 YFSETQ. Trimming cost V 5 bases and J 2 bases; bases outside gene matches: 7. The CDR3 is CASSDGLAGPTDTQYF. In DNA, the CDR3 is TGCGCCAGCAGTGACGGACTAGCGGGCCCCACAGATACGCAGTATTTT.

This clone occurred once. The gene calls are TRBV4-3 and TRBJ2-1, with D perhaps TRBD1 or TRBD2 (5 bases each). The V end lost 0 bases, the J end lost 6 bases, and 12 bases lay between the germline ends. The CDR3 contains 15 residues. Germline V gene lookup returns CDR1 LGHNA and CDR2 YSLEER. The CDR3 loop reads CASSQDPLRGNEQFF. The DNA of the CDR3 is TGCGCCAGCAGCCAAGATCCCTTGAGGGGCAATGAGCAGTTCTTC.

The V call is TRBV5-4, the J call TRBJ2-1; a possible D gene is TRBD2 (5 bases). This CDR3 spans 16 amino acids. Germline V gene data show CDR1 as SGHNT and CDR2 as YYREEE (reference sequence). V lost 1 base to trimming and J lost 9 bases, with 20 bases between them. CDR3 DNA: TGTGCCAGCAGCTTGTTACCCGGTCCTAGCTCTAGTGAGCAGTTCTTC. Protein: CASSLLPGPSSSEQFF.

The chain uses TRBV7-2 and TRBJ1-1; D remains ambiguous. The CDR3 runs 15 residues. Trimming pared 2 bases from V and 0 bases from J, leaving 10 bases between. The germline gives CDR1 SGHTA, CDR2 FQGNSA. CDR3 region: CASSLTFRLNTEAFF. For the CDR3, the DNA is TGTGCCAGCAGCTTAACTTTCAGACTGAACACTGAAGCTTTCTTT.

The rearrangement links TRBV2 to TRBJ2-1; TRBD2 matches at 13 bases. J gave up 1 base and V 7 bases, and 4 bases lay outside the gene matches. This CDR3 comprises 16 residues. Germline CDR1 and CDR2: SNHLY and FYNNEI. The CDR3 sequence is CASTGLAGESYNEQFF. The CDR3 nucleotides read TGTGCCAGCACCGGACTAGCGGGAGAGTCCTACAATGAGCAGTTCTTC. Using reference TRBV2 and TRBJ2-1 for the parts outside the CDR3, the full variable domain is EPEVTQTPSHQVTQMGQEVILRCVPISNHLYFYWYRQILGQKVEFLVSFYNNEISEKSEIFDDQFSVERPDGSNFTLKIRSTKLEDSAMYFCASTGLAGESYNEQFFGPGTRLTVL.

The rearrangement uses TRBV7-2 and TRBJ1-1; D possibly corresponds to TRBD1 (6 bases). The CDR3 totals 14 residues. Germline CDR1 and CDR2: SGHTA and FQGNSA. Trimming took off 2 bases at V and 4 bases at J, with 11 bases between the two ends. The CDR3 DNA is TGTGCCAGCAGCTTAAGGGGGTTCGGCACTGAAGCTTTCTTT. It yields the protein CASSLRGFGTEAFF.

The V call is TRBV5-1, the J call TRBJ2-2, with 8 positions matching TRBD2. The CDR3 contains 15 residues. The J segment lost 4 bases and the V segment lost 0 bases, leaving 2 bases of the junction unmatched. Germline V lookup: CDR1 SGHRS, CDR2 YFSETQ. The CDR3 loop is CASSLGSGITGELFF. CDR3 DNA: TGCGCCAGCAGCTTGGGTAGCGGGATCACCGGGGAGCTGTTTTTT.

Concerning this clone itself: Other DNA sequences in the same sample also yield this CDR3. The J gene is TRBJ1-5, the V gene TRBV28; possibly TRBD1 for D (5 bases). Trimming shortened V by 3 bases and J by 5 bases, and 8 bases separated the two germline ends. The CDR3 extends over 13 amino acids. Germline loops: CDR1 MDHEN, CDR2 SYDVKM. CDR3 bases: TGTGCCAGCAGTTTCCAGGGAGATCAGCCCCAGCATTTT. Translation: CASSFQGDQPQHF.

The rearrangement joins TRBV5-8 to TRBJ1-5; unclear D gene. Germline V gene data show CDR1 as SGHTS and CDR2 as YDEGEE. This CDR3 contains 15 residues. Between the trimmed V and J ends, which lost 2 bases and 2 bases, there was a span of 11 bases. As DNA, the CDR3 is TGTGCCAGCAGCTTAGCCCGGTGGGGCAATCAGCCCCAGCATTTT. It yields the protein CASSLARWGNQPQHF. Combining the CDR3 with reference TRBV5-8 and TRBJ1-5 gives the whole variable domain EAGVTQSPTHLIKTRGQQATLRCSPISGHTSVYWYQQALGLGLQFLLWYDEGEERNRGNFPPRFSGRQFPNYSSELNVNALELEDSALYLCASSLARWGNQPQHFGDGTRLSIL.

This chain connects TRBV6-6 to TRBJ1-5, with 7 bases that match TRBD1. The CDR3 sequence is 16 residues long. The germline V gene has CDR1 MNHNY and CDR2 SVGAGI (reference sequence). V was pared by 9 bases and J by 1 base, with 12 bases of the junction left unmatched. CDR3 amino acids: CASAQGRRDSNQPQHF. The CDR3 DNA is TGTGCCAGTGCACAGGGGAGGAGAGACAGCAATCAGCCCCAGCATTTT.

The chain recombines TRBV19 with TRBJ2-1; a possible D gene is TRBD1 (6 bases). This CDR3 is built from 18 residues. V was pared by 6 bases and J by 0 bases, with 21 bases between. Germline assignment: CDR1 LNHDA and CDR2 SQIVND (reference sequence). The CDR3 DNA follows: TGTGCCAGTAGAACAGGGATCTCCTCGATTAGCTCCTACAATGAGCAGTTCTTC. Its protein is CASRTGISSISSYNEQFF.

The chain joins TRBV4-1 to TRBJ2-1; TRBD2 aligns across 11 bases. CDR1 MGHRA and CDR2 YSYEKL come from the germline V gene. The CDR3 loop spans 18 amino acids. The junction had 12 bases not matched to a gene; V was cut back by 4 bases and J by 4 bases. CDR3 sequence (DNA): TGCGCCAGCAGCCGGAAGACTAGCGGGATGATACCTTACAATGAGCAGTTCTTC. This encodes CASSRKTSGMIPYNEQFF.

The J gene is TRBJ1-1, the V gene TRBV28; 10 bases match TRBD1. The CDR3 sequence is 12 residues long. Germline assignment: CDR1 MDHEN and CDR2 SYDVKM. After removal of 5 bases from V and 12 bases from J, the junction contained 6 bases not matched to a gene. In nucleotides, the CDR3 is TGTGCCAGCAGTCCCCGGGACAGGGGCCCTTTCTTT. Amino acids: CASSPRDRGPFF.

V usage is TRBV18 and J usage is TRBJ1-4; no reliable D call. Germline CDR1 is KGHSH and CDR2 is LQKENI. Trimming left V 3 bases short and J 5 bases short, with 10 bases between. CDR3 size: 14 residues. CDR3 region: CASSPGLLNEKLFF. In nucleotides, the CDR3 is TGTGCCAGCTCACCCGGACTTTTAAATGAAAAACTGTTTTTT.

J is TRBJ2-3 and V is TRBV7-6; TRBD1 aligns across 9 bases. The CDR3 totals 16 residues. Germline V lookup: CDR1 SGHVS, CDR2 FNYEAQ. V dropped 0 bases and J dropped 3; count of bases not matched to a gene: 4. CDR3: CASSLAGTGWTDTQYF. CDR3 DNA sequence: TGTGCCAGCAGCTTAGCCGGGACAGGGTGGACAGATACGCAGTATTTT.

V gene TRBV6-5 combines with J gene TRBJ2-5; 8 bases agree with TRBD1. Germline-derived CDR1 and CDR2 are MNHEY and SVGAGI. The CDR3 covers 15 residues. V lost 6 bases and J lost 9; bases outside the gene matches: 15. CDR3 sequence: CASRRDWAGGEAQYF. As DNA, the CDR3 is TGTGCCAGCAGACGCGATTGGGCAGGGGGCGAGGCCCAGTACTTC.

The CDR3 region has the DNA TGTGCCAGCCGGGACACCTTGTGGACTGAAGCTTTCTTT. Translating it yields CASRDTLWTEAFF. The rearrangement uses TRBV11-1 and TRBJ1-1; the D gene is possibly TRBD1 (6 bases). Germline V gene sequence: CDR1 SGHAT, CDR2 FQDESV (reference sequence). The V end was cut by 8 bases, the J end by 5 bases, with 15 bases between. This CDR3 has 13 amino acids.

A word on this clone: Other DNA sequences within the sample encode an identical CDR3. The chain carries TRBV10-3 and TRBJ2-2; no reliable D call. Per germline, CDR1 ENHRY and CDR2 SYGVKD. The CDR3 contains 11 residues. The V end lost 9 bases, the J end lost 3 bases, and 5 bases lay between the germline ends. The CDR3 is CAIADTGELFF. CDR3 sequence (DNA): TGTGCCATTGCGGACACCGGGGAGCTGTTTTTT.

The chain carries TRBV5-1 and TRBJ1-1; 10 nucleotides match TRBD1. The germline CDR1 and CDR2 sequences are SGHRS and YFSETQ. V trimming: 9 bases; J trimming: 10 bases; junction bases outside the gene matches: 15. The CDR3 is 14 residues long. DNA of the CDR3: TGCGCCACCCGGACGGGGACAGGGGACATAGGAGCTTTCTTT. Its protein is CATRTGTGDIGAFF. Complete variable domain (other parts from reference TRBV5-1 and TRBJ1-1): KAGVTQTPRYLIKTRGQQVTLSCSPISGHRSVSWYQQTPGQGLQFLFEYFSETQRNKGNFPGRFSGRQFSNSRSEMNVSTLELGDSALYLCATRTGTGDIGAFFGQGTRLTVV.

The rearrangement uses TRBV11-2 and TRBJ2-7; 8 bases match TRBD2. The CDR3 length is 14 residues. The germline V gene encodes CDR1 SGHAT and CDR2 FQNNGV. Germline trimming cut 4 bases from V and 2 bases from J; bases unmatched to any gene: 4. Here the CDR3 reads CASSWSGSPYEQYF. The CDR3 DNA reads TGTGCCAGCAGCTGGAGCGGGAGCCCCTACGAGCAGTACTTC.

The V call is TRBV28, the J call TRBJ1-2, with 7 bases that match TRBD1. Germline values: CDR1 MDHEN, CDR2 SYDVKM. The junction had 7 bases not matched to a gene; V was cut back by 2 bases and J by 7 bases. This CDR3 has 14 amino acids. CDR3 loop: CASSLHPRQGGYTF. The CDR3 region has the DNA TGTGCCAGCAGTTTACATCCCCGACAGGGTGGCTACACCTTC.

J is TRBJ2-5 and V is TRBV7-6, with D possibly being TRBD2 (6 bases). Germline CDR1 SGHVS, CDR2 FNYEAQ. CDR3 size: 11 residues. Trimming removed 10 bases from V and 5 bases from J, with 11 bases in between. This CDR3 is CATGGGETQYF. CDR3 DNA: TGTGCCACCGGGGGTGGGGAGACCCAGTACTTC.

This clone was picked up a small number of times. Other DNA sequences within the sample encode an identical CDR3. The chain employs TRBV9 and TRBJ2-7; tentatively, D is TRBD2 (5 bases). There are 14 residues in the CDR3. Deletions cut 0 bases from V and 0 bases from J, with 7 bases between. Germline CDR1 SGDLS, CDR2 YYNGEE. Here the CDR3 DNA reads TGTGCCAGCAGCGTAGCCAGCGGCTCCTACGAGCAGTACTTC. Its translation is CASSVASGSYEQYF.

The chain employs TRBV7-8 and TRBJ2-5; 13 positions agree with TRBD2. The CDR3 extends over 16 amino acids. J was trimmed by 5 bases and V by 4 bases; bases with no gene match: 7. Germline-derived CDR1 and CDR2 are SGHVS and FQNEAQ. Written as DNA, the CDR3 is TGTGCCAGCAGCTCAACTAGCGGGAGGGCCCGGGAGACCCAGTACTTC. Amino acids: CASSSTSGRARETQYF.

Here the CDR3 reads CASSPRLALYNEQFF. The CDR3 nucleotides read TGTGCCAGCAGCCCGAGACTAGCGTTATACAATGAGCAGTTCTTC. The genes are TRBV14 and TRBJ2-1; 8 bases are shared with TRBD2. J lost 4 bases, V lost 4 bases, and 6 bases had no gene match. The germline V gene encodes CDR1 SGHDN and CDR2 FVKESK. The CDR3 has 15 amino acids.